This TCR beta chain was sequenced for a study of blood T cell repertoires in COVID-19. Study summary: PBMCs, B-cell-depleted T cells, or T cells were the source of the cDNA or gDNA that made up the material.

Per the original data handling: Reference gene primer amplification in the assay estimated nucleated cell counts. The repertoire was sequenced with immunoSEQ multiplex PCR; TCRdb's copy has only in-frame clones and lacks some. V and J calls and clone size are given by that table; D and trimming were obtained from the DNA. This sample has around 180,000 clones; approximately 86% occur once, and the top ten carry about 9.4%. This clone was recorded once. The CDR3 is made up of 16 amino acids. CDR1 SGHRS and CDR2 YFSETQ come from the germline V gene. Trimming took 0 bases from V and 5 from J; bases not matched to a gene: 5.

The receptor comes from an elderly woman with acute or convalescent COVID-19. The sample comprised peripheral blood. The chain recombines TRBV5-1 with TRBJ2-2, with 9 bases matching TRBD1. The CDR3 bases are TGCGCCAGCAGCTTGGAGGGACAGGGATGGACCGGGGAGCTGTTTTTT. Translating gives CASSLEGQGWTGELFF.